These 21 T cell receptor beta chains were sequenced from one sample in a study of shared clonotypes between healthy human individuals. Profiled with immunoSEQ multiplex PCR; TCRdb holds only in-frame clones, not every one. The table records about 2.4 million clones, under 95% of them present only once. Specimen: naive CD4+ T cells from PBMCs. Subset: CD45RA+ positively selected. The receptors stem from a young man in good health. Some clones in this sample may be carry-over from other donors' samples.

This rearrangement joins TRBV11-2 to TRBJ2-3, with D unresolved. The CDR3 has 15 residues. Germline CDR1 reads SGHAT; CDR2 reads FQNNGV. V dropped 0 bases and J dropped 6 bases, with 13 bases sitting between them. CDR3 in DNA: TGTGCCAGCAGCTTAGATCTCACAAGGCGGGATACGCAGTATTTT. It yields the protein CASSLDLTRRDTQYF.

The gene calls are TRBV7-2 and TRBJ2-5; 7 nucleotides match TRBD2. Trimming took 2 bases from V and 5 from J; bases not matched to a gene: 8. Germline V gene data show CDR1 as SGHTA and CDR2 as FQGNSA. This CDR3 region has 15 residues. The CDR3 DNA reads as TGTGCCAGCAGCTTATTCGCGGGAGATTGGGAGACCCAGTACTTC. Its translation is CASSLFAGDWETQYF.

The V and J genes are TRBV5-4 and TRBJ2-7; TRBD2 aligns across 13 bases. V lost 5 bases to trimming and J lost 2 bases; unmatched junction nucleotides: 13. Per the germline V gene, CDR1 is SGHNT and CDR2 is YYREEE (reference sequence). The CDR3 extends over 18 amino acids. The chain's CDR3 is CASSPGLAGSQVPYEQYF. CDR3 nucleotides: TGTGCCAGCAGTCCGGGACTAGCGGGATCTCAGGTCCCCTACGAGCAGTACTTC.

CDR3 coding DNA: TGTGCCTTCAGGGGAGAGGGGAAGGCTGGGGCCAACGTCCTGACTTTC. This translates into CAFRGEGKAGANVLTF. This chain connects TRBV7-2 to TRBJ2-6; maybe TRBD1 (6 bases). The CDR3 consists of 16 residues. Between the trimmed V and J ends, which lost 11 bases and 2 bases, there was a span of 19 bases. Germline V gives CDR1 SGHTA, CDR2 FQGNSA.

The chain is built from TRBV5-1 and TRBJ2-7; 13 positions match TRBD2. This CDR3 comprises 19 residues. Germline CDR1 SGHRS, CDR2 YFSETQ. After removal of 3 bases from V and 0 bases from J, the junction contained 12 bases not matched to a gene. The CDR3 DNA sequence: TGCGCCAGCAGCTCAACCGGACTAGCGGGAGTTGGTTTCTCCTACGAGCAGTACTTC. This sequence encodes CASSSTGLAGVGFSYEQYF.

CDR3 DNA sequence: TGTGCCAGCAGGCCCAGACAGGGCTTCTCCTACGAGCAGTACTTC. Translation gives CASRPRQGFSYEQYF. The V and J genes are TRBV6-1 and TRBJ2-7, with TRBD1 matching 7 bases. Germline V gene sequence: CDR1 MNHNS, CDR2 SASEGT. The CDR3 extends over 15 amino acids. Losses at the gene ends were 6 bases for V and 0 bases for J; bases not matched to a gene: 8.

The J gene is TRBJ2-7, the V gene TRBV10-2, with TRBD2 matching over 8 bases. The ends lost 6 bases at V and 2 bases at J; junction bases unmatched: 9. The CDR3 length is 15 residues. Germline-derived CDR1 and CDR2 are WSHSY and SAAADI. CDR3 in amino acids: CASREISGAPYEQYF. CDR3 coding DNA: TGCGCCAGCAGAGAGATTAGCGGGGCGCCCTACGAGCAGTACTTC.

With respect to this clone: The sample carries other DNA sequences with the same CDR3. CDR3 DNA: TGCGCCAGCAGCCTGGATCCGGGGGCCGGGGAGCTGTTTTTT. Encoded protein: CASSLDPGAGELFF. The rearrangement joins TRBV5-1 to TRBJ2-2, with D perhaps TRBD2 (6 bases). The germline V and J ends were trimmed by 4 bases and 6 bases, with 13 bases remaining between them. Germline values: CDR1 SGHRS, CDR2 YFSETQ. The CDR3 is 14 residues long.

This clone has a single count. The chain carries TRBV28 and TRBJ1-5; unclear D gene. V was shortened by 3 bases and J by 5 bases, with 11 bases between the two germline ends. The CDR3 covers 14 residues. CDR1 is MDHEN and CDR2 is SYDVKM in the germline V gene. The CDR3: CASSFQQNHQPQHF. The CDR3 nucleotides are TGTGCCAGCAGTTTTCAACAGAACCATCAGCCCCAGCATTTT.

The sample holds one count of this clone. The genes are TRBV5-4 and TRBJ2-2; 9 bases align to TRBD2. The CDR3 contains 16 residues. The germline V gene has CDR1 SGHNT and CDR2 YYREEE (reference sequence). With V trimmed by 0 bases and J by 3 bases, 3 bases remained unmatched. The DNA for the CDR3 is TGTGCCAGCAGCTTGGGTCTAGCGGGATACACCGGGGAGCTGTTTTTT. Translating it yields CASSLGLAGYTGELFF.

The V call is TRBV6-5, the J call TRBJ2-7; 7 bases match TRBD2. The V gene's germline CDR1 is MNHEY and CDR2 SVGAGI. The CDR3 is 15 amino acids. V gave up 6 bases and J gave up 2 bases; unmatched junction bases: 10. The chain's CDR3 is CASRTVVAGAYEQYF. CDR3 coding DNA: TGTGCCAGCAGAACGGTAGTAGCGGGTGCCTACGAGCAGTACTTC.

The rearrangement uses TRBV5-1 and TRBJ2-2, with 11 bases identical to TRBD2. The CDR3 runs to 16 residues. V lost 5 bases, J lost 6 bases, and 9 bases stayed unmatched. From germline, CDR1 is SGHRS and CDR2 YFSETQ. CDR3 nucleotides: TGCGCCAGCAGTTATACTAGCGGGAGTTTCGCCGGGGAGCTGTTTTTT. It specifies CASSYTSGSFAGELFF.

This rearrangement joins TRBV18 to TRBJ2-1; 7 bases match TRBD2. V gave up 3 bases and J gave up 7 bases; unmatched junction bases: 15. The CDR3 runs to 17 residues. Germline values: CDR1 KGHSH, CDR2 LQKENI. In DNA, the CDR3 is TGTGCCAGCTCACCCCGAACGACCGCGGGAGTAGGGAATGAGCAGTTCTTC. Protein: CASSPRTTAGVGNEQFF. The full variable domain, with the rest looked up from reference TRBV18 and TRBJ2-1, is NAGVMQNPRHLVRRRGQEARLRCSPMKGHSHVYWYRQLPEEGLKFMVYLQKENIIDESGMPKERFSAEFPKEGPSILRIQQVVRGDSAAYFCASSPRTTAGVGNEQFFGPGTRLTVL.

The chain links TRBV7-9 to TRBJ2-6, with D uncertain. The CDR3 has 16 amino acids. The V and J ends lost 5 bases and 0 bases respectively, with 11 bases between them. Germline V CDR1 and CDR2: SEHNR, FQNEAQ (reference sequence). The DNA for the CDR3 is TGTGCCAGCAGCCCCAAGGCACCCTCTGGGGCCAACGTCCTGACTTTC. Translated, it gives CASSPKAPSGANVLTF.

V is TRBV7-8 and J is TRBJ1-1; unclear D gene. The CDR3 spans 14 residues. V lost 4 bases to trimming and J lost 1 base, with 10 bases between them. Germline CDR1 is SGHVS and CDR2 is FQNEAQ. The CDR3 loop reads CASSSRVPNTEAFF. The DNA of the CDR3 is TGTGCCAGCAGCTCCCGGGTCCCGAACACTGAAGCTTTCTTT.

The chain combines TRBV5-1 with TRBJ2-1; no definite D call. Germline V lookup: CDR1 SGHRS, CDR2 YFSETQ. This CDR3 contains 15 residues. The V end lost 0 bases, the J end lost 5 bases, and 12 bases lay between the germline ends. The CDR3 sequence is CASSLVPSAHNEQFF. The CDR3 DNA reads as TGCGCCAGCAGCTTGGTTCCCTCCGCACACAATGAGCAGTTCTTC.

CDR3 in DNA: TGCGCCAGCAGCCCGGGCGGTCGGTGGGGGCGTTTGCCAGCTTTCTTT. Its protein is CASSPGGRWGRLPAFF. This sequence joins TRBV5-1 and TRBJ1-1, with a tentative D call TRBD1 (6 bases). This CDR3 has 16 amino acids. Germline CDR1 and CDR2: SGHRS and YFSETQ. V shed 4 bases and J shed 10 bases, with 26 bases lying between them.

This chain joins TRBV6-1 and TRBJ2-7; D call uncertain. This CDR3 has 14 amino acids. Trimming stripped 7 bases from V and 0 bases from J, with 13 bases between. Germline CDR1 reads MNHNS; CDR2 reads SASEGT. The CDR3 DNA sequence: TGTGCCAGCACCCCGGACGCACGCTCCTACGAGCAGTACTTC. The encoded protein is CASTPDARSYEQYF.

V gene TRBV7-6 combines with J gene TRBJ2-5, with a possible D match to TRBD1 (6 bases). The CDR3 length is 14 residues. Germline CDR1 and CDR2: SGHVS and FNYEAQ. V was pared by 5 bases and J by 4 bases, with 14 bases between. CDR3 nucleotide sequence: TGTGCCAGCAGCCAAACAGGGCTGGGAGAGACCCAGTACTTC. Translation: CASSQTGLGETQYF. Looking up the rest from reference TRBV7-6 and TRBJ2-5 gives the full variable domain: GAGVSQSPRYKVTKRGQDVALRCDPISGHVSLYWYRQALGQGPEFLTYFNYEAQQDKSGLPNDRFSAERPEGSISTLTIQRTEQRDSAMYRCASSQTGLGETQYFGPGTRLLVL.

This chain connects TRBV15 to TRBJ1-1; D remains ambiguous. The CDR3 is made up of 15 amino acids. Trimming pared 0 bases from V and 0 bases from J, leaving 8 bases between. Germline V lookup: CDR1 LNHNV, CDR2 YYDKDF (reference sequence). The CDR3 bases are TGTGCCACCAGCAGAGATGGGCTAATGAACACTGAAGCTTTCTTT. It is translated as CATSRDGLMNTEAFF.

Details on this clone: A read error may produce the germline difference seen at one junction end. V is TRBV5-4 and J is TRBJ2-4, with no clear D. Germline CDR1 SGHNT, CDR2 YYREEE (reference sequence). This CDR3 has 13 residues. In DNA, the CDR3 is TGTGCCAGCAGCTTGGGAGGTGTGGTCGCGGCAGACTTC. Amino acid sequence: CASSLGGVVAADF.